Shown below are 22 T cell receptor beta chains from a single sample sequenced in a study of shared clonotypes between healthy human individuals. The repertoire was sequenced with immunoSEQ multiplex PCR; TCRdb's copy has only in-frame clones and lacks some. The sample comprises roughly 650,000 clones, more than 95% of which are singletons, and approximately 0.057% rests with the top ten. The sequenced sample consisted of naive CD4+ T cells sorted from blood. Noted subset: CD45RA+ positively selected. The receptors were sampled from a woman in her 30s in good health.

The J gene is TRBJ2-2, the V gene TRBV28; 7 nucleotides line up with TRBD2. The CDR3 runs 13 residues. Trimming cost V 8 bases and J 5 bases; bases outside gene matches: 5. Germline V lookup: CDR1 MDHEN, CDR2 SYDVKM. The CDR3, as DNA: TGTGCCAGCGGGGAGGGTAGGACCGGGGAGCTGTTTTTT. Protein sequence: CASGEGRTGELFF.

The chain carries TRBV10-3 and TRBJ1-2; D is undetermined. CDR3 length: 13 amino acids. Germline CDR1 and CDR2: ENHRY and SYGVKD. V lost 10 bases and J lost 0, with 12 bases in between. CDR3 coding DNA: TGTGCCACTGAGACGGTAGCTAACTATGGCTACACCTTC. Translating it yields CATETVANYGYTF.

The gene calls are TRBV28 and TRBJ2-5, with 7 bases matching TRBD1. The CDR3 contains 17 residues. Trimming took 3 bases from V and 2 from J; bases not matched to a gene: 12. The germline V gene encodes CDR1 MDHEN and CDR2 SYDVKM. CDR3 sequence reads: CASSLASTTGEQETQYF. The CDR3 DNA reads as TGTGCCAGCAGTTTGGCCTCCACCACAGGGGAACAAGAGACCCAGTACTTC.

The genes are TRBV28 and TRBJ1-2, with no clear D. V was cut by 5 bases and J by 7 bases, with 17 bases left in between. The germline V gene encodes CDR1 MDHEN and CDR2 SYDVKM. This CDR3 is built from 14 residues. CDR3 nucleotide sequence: TGTGCCAGCAGTCCACGCCAAATATTCTCTGGCTACACCTTC. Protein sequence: CASSPRQIFSGYTF.

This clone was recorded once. CDR3 in amino acids: CAIRSGQGAYEQYF. For the CDR3, the DNA is TGTGCCATCAGGTCTGGTCAGGGGGCTTACGAGCAGTACTTC. This chain links TRBV10-3 with TRBJ2-7; 8 bases agree with TRBD1. CDR1 is ENHRY, CDR2 SYGVKD, per germline. With V trimmed by 6 bases and J by 4 bases, 8 bases remained unmatched. The CDR3 loop spans 14 amino acids.

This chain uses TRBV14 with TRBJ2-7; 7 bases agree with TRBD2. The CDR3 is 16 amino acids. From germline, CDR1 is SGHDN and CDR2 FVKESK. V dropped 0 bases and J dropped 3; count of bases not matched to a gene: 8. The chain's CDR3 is CASSQDRLAVHYEQYF. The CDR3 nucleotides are TGTGCCAGCAGCCAAGACCGCCTAGCGGTTCACTACGAGCAGTACTTC. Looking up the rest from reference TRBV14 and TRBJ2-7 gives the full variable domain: EAGVTQFPSHSVIEKGQTVTLRCDPISGHDNLYWYRRVMGKEIKFLLHFVKESKQDESGMPNNRFLAERTGGTYSTLKVQPAELEDSGVYFCASSQDRLAVHYEQYFGPGTRLTVT.

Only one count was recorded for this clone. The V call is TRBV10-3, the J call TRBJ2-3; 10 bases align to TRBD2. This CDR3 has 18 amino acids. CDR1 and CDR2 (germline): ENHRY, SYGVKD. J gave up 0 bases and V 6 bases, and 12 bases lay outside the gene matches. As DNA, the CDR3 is TGTGCCATCAGCCCGCCTCCTGGACTAGCGGTGAGCACAGATACGCAGTATTTT. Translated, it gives CAISPPPGLAVSTDTQYF.

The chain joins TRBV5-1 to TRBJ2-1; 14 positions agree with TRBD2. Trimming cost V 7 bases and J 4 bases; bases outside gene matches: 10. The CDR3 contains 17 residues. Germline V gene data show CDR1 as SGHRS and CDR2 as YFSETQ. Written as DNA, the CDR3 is TGCGCCAGCCGACTAGCGGGAGGGCCCCGAGGATACAATGAGCAGTTCTTC. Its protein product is CASRLAGGPRGYNEQFF.

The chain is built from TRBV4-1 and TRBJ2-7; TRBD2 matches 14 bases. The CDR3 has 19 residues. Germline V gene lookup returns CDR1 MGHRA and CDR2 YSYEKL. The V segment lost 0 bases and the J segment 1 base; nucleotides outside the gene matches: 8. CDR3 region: CASSQDRGLAGESSYEQYF. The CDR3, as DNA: TGCGCCAGCAGCCAAGACCGGGGACTAGCGGGAGAATCGTCCTACGAGCAGTACTTC.

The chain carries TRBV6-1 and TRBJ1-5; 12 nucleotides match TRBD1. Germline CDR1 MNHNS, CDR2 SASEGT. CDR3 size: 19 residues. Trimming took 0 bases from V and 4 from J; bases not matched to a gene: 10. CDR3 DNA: TGTGCCAGCAGTGAAGCTGTGGGGACAGGGGGCGCGAGGAATCAGCCCCAGCATTTT. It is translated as CASSEAVGTGGARNQPQHF.

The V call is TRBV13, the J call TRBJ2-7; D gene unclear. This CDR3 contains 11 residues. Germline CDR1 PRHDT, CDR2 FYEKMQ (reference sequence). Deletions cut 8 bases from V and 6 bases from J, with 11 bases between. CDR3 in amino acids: CASGRLSEQYF. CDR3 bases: TGTGCCAGCGGAAGACTCTCCGAGCAGTACTTC.

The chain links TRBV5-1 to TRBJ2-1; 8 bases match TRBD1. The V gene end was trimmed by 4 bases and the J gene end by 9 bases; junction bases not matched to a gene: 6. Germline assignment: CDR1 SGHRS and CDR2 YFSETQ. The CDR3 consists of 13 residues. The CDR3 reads CASSPGTGGEQFF. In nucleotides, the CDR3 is TGCGCCAGCAGCCCTGGGACAGGAGGTGAGCAGTTCTTC.

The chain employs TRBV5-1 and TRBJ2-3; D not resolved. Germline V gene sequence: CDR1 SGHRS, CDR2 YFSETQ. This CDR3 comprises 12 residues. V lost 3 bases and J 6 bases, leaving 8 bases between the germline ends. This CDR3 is CASSSEADTQYF. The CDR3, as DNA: TGCGCCAGCAGCTCGGAAGCGGATACGCAGTATTTT. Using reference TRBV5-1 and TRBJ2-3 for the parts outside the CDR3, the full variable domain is KAGVTQTPRYLIKTRGQQVTLSCSPISGHRSVSWYQQTPGQGLQFLFEYFSETQRNKGNFPGRFSGRQFSNSRSEMNVSTLELGDSALYLCASSSEADTQYFGPGTRLTVL.

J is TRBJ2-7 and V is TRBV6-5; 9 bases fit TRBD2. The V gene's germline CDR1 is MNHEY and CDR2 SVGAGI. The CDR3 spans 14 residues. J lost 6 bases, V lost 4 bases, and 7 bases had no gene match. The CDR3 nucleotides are TGTGCCAGCAGTTCCACTAGCGGGCGGGCCGAGCAGTACTTC. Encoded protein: CASSSTSGRAEQYF.

The CDR3 sequence: CASSGQGAGTQYF. CDR3 nucleotide sequence: TGTGCCAGCAGCGGTCAGGGGGCGGGTACGCAGTATTTT. The V gene is TRBV7-2, the J gene TRBJ2-3; 8 bases match TRBD1. Germline-derived CDR1 and CDR2 are SGHTA and FQGNSA. Unmatched junction bases numbered 6, after V lost 5 bases and J lost 8 bases. The CDR3 consists of 13 residues.

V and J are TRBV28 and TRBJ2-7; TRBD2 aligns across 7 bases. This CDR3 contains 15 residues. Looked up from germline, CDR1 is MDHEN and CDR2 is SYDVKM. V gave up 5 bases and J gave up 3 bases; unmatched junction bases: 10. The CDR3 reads CASSTPASGGYEQYF. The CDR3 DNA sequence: TGTGCCAGCAGTACTCCAGCTAGCGGAGGCTACGAGCAGTACTTC.

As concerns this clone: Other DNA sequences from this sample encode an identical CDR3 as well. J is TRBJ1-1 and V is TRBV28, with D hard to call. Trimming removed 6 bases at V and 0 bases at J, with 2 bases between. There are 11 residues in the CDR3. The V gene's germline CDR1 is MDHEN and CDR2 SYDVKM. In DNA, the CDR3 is TGTGCCAGCAGGCTGAACACTGAAGCTTTCTTT. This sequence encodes CASRLNTEAFF.

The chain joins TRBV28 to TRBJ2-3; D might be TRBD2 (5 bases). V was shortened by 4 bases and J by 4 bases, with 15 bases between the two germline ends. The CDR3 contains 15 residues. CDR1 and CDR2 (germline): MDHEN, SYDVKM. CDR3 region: CASSSAGRLADTQYF. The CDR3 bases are TGTGCCAGCAGTTCCGCGGGTCGGTTGGCAGATACGCAGTATTTT.

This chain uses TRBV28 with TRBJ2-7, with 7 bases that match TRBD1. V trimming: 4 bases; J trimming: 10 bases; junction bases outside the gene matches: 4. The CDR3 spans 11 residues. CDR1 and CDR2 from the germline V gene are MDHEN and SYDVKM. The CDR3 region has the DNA TGTGCCAGCAGTTCCCGGGACAGACAGTACTTC. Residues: CASSSRDRQYF. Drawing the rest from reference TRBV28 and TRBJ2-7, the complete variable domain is DVKVTQSSRYLVKRTGEKVFLECVQDMDHENMFWYRQDPGLGLRLIYFSYDVKMKEKGDIPEGYSVSREKKERFSLILESASTNQTSMYLCASSSRDRQYFGPGTRLTVT.

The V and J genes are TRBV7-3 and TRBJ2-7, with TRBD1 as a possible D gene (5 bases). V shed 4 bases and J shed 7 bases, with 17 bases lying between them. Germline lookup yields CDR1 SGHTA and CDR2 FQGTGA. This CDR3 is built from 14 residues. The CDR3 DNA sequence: TGTGCCAGCAGCTCCGGACAACATACGGGTGAGCAGTACTTC. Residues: CASSSGQHTGEQYF.

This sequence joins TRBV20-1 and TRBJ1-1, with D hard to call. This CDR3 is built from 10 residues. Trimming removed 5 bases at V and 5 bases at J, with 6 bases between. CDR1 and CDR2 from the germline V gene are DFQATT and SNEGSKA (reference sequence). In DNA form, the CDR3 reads TGCAGTGCTTCAGTGACTGAAGCTTTCTTT. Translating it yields CSASVTEAFF.

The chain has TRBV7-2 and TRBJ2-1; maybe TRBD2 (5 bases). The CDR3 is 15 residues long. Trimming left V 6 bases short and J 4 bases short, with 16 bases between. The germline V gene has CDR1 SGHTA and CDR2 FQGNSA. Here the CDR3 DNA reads TGTGCCAGCAGGATCGAGGACTTCACTTACAATGAGCAGTTCTTC. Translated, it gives CASRIEDFTYNEQFF.